Listed below are T cell receptor beta chains from one sample, sequenced in a study of CD8 T cells in Susac syndrome. Each CDR3 protein is one row after TCRdb ran MiXCR on the immunoSEQ multiplex PCR reads. The table lists approximately 150,000 distinct CDR3 sequences, about 91% of them singletons. Sequenced: CD4+ T cells from PBMCs. The receptors here all came from a human donor in good health. The CDR3 runs from the conserved cysteine through the conserved F or W. D genes are given only for firm matches. Clone sizes are given selectively: once, few, many, or a class where the clone is expanded.

v_call	clone_size	d_call	j_call	cdr3_aa	cdr3_nt
TRBV7-2	NA	TRBD2	TRBJ2-7	CASSYLSGGISYEQYF	TGTGCCAGCAGCTATCTAAGCGGGGGGATCTCCTACGAGCAGTACTTC
TRBV11-2	NA	TRBD1	TRBJ1-2	CASSPLGGGGGYTF	TGTGCCAGCAGCCCCTTAGGGGGCGGCGGAGGCTACACCTTC
TRBV2	NA	TRBD2	TRBJ2-3	CASKGLAGGPLSTDTQYF	TGTGCCAGCAAGGGACTAGCGGGGGGCCCCCTTAGCACAGATACGCAGTATTTT
TRBV10-3	NA	NA	TRBJ1-1	CAISKQGEVEAFF	TGTGCCATCAGCAAACAGGGAGAGGTTGAAGCTTTCTTT
TRBV5-6	NA	NA	TRBJ2-7	CASSLRDTYEQYF	TGTGCCAGCAGCTTGAGGGACACATACGAGCAGTACTTC
TRBV28	once	NA	TRBJ1-4	CASSSWQAVDEKLFF	TGTGCCAGCAGTTCCTGGCAGGCGGTGGATGAAAAACTGTTTTTT
TRBV29-1	NA	NA	TRBJ2-3	CSVEGSGQGTDTQYF	TGCAGCGTCGAAGGGTCGGGACAAGGCACAGATACGCAGTATTTT
TRBV18	NA	NA	TRBJ2-2	CASSPPGADTGELFF	TGTGCCAGCTCACCACCGGGGGCCGACACCGGGGAGCTGTTTTTT
TRBV28	NA	NA	TRBJ2-3	CASSLFVDTQYF	TGTGCCAGCAGTTTATTTGTAGATACGCAGTATTTT
TRBV14	NA	NA	TRBJ1-2	CASSLPGHGYGYTF	TGTGCCAGCAGCCTTCCGGGACACGGATATGGCTACACCTTC
TRBV5-4	NA	NA	TRBJ2-1	CASSLAGISSYNEQFF	TGTGCCAGCAGCTTGGCGGGTATAAGCTCCTACAATGAGCAGTTCTTC
TRBV7-9	NA	NA	TRBJ2-2	CASSHRGANTGELFF	TGTGCCAGCAGCCATCGGGGGGCCAACACCGGGGAGCTGTTTTTT
TRBV7-3	NA	TRBD2	TRBJ2-1	CASSLSSGSYNEQFF	TGTGCCAGCAGCCTCTCTAGCGGGAGTTACAATGAGCAGTTCTTC
TRBV20-1	NA	NA	TRBJ2-7	CSARRPPYEQYF	TGCAGTGCTAGGCGGCCTCCCTACGAGCAGTACTTC
TRBV7-6	NA	TRBD1	TRBJ2-7	CASSSGQASYEQYF	TGTGCCAGCAGCTCCGGACAGGCCTCCTACGAGCAGTACTTC
TRBV4-1	NA	NA	TRBJ2-7	CASSQGPDSYEQYF	TGCGCCAGCAGCCAAGGACCGGACAGCTACGAGCAGTACTTC
TRBV12-3/TRBV12-4	NA	NA	TRBJ2-2	CASSGPYDGELFF	TGTGCCAGCAGTGGACCCTACGACGGGGAGCTGTTTTTT
TRBV29-1	NA	NA	TRBJ2-7	CSVGQTYEQYF	TGCAGCGTTGGGCAGACCTACGAGCAGTACTTC
TRBV6-5	NA	NA	TRBJ2-3	CASGSRGADTQYF	TGTGCCAGCGGTTCCAGGGGTGCAGATACGCAGTATTTT
TRBV30	NA	NA	TRBJ1-2	CAWTSGAGYGYTF	TGTGCCTGGACTTCAGGGGCTGGCTATGGCTACACCTTC
TRBV5-1	once	NA	TRBJ2-3	CASSAGRPPSTDTQYF	TGCGCCAGCAGCGCAGGAAGGCCTCCTAGCACAGATACGCAGTATTTT
TRBV27	NA	TRBD2	TRBJ2-3	CASKSAGVGNTQYF	TGTGCCAGCAAGTCAGCGGGAGTAGGAAATACGCAGTATTTT
TRBV6-5	NA	NA	TRBJ2-3	CASSYSTGLDTQYF	TGTGCCAGCAGTTACTCAACAGGGTTAGATACGCAGTATTTT
TRBV19	NA	TRBD1	TRBJ1-5	CASMGTGGPQPQHF	TGTGCCAGTATGGGGACAGGGGGCCCTCAGCCCCAGCATTTT
TRBV5-1	NA	NA	TRBJ1-1	CASLDQVNTEAFF	TGCGCCAGCTTGGACCAGGTGAACACTGAAGCTTTCTTT
TRBV4-1	NA	TRBD1	TRBJ1-5	CASSPDRGLQPQHF	TGCGCCAGCAGCCCGGACAGGGGGCTTCAGCCCCAGCATTTT
TRBV7-2	few	NA	TRBJ1-5	CASSLASNQPQHF	TGTGCCAGCAGCTTAGCATCCAATCAGCCCCAGCATTTT
TRBV30	NA	NA	TRBJ1-1	CAWIKTGLNTEAFF	TGTGCCTGGATTAAGACAGGACTGAACACTGAAGCTTTCTTT
TRBV5-1	NA	TRBD1	TRBJ2-2	CASSSMTGKAGELFF	TGCGCCAGCAGCTCAATGACAGGGAAGGCCGGGGAGCTGTTTTTT
TRBV20-1	NA	TRBD1	TRBJ2-1	CSARDPVRGLVDEQFF	TGCAGTGCTAGAGATCCTGTTAGGGGGCTGGTCGATGAGCAGTTCTTC
TRBV11-1	NA	NA	TRBJ2-1	CASSLADNEQFF	TGTGCCAGCAGCTTAGCCGACAATGAGCAGTTCTTC
TRBV7-8	NA	NA	TRBJ2-3	CASSLGGPRRTDTQYF	TGTGCCAGCAGCTTAGGTGGGCCTCGCCGCACAGATACGCAGTATTTT
TRBV7-2	NA	TRBD1	TRBJ2-7	CASSLVLGTGASYEQYF	TGTGCCAGCAGCTTAGTTCTAGGGACAGGCGCCTCCTACGAGCAGTACTTC
TRBV7-6	once	TRBD2	TRBJ2-7	CASSLTAAGAHEQYF	TGTGCCAGCAGCTTAACCGCGGCGGGAGCCCACGAGCAGTACTTC
TRBV25-1	NA	NA	TRBJ2-3	CASRRGSDTQYF	TGTGCCAGCAGAAGGGGATCAGATACGCAGTATTTT
TRBV5-1	NA	NA	TRBJ2-6	CASSPEDSGANVLTF	TGCGCCAGCAGCCCGGAGGACTCCGGGGCCAACGTCCTGACTTTC
TRBV28	NA	TRBD1	TRBJ2-1	CASKTTGGDNEQFF	TGTGCCAGCAAAACGACAGGGGGTGACAATGAGCAGTTCTTC
TRBV6-5	NA	NA	TRBJ2-7	CASSYSIQTLYEQYF	TGTGCCAGCAGTTACTCGATTCAAACCCTCTACGAGCAGTACTTC
TRBV7-3	NA	TRBD2	TRBJ2-2	CASSKGLAGEGELFF	TGTGCCAGCAGCAAGGGACTAGCGGGAGAAGGGGAGCTGTTTTTT
TRBV24-1	NA	NA	TRBJ2-2	CATSAPGLYTGELFF	TGTGCCACCAGTGCTCCTGGACTCTACACCGGGGAGCTGTTTTTT
TRBV6-6	NA	NA	TRBJ2-7	CASSPWTYEQYF	TGTGCCAGCAGTCCTTGGACGTACGAGCAGTACTTC
TRBV5-1	once	TRBD1	TRBJ1-2	CASSLDAGTDYGYTF	TGCGCCAGCAGCTTGGATGCCGGGACAGACTATGGCTACACCTTC
TRBV7-2	NA	NA	TRBJ1-5	CASSPNLSNQPQHF	TGTGCCAGCAGCCCTAATTTAAGTAATCAGCCCCAGCATTTT
TRBV28	NA	TRBD1	TRBJ1-2	CASSSAGTGGYGYTF	TGTGCCAGCAGTTCCGCCGGGACAGGGGGCTATGGCTACACCTTC
TRBV20-1	NA	TRBD1	TRBJ2-7	CSAVDRGRNEQYF	TGCAGTGCTGTGGACAGGGGGAGAAACGAGCAGTACTTC
TRBV2	NA	NA	TRBJ1-1	CASSQTDQYTEAFF	TGTGCCAGCAGCCAGACAGACCAATACACTGAAGCTTTCTTT